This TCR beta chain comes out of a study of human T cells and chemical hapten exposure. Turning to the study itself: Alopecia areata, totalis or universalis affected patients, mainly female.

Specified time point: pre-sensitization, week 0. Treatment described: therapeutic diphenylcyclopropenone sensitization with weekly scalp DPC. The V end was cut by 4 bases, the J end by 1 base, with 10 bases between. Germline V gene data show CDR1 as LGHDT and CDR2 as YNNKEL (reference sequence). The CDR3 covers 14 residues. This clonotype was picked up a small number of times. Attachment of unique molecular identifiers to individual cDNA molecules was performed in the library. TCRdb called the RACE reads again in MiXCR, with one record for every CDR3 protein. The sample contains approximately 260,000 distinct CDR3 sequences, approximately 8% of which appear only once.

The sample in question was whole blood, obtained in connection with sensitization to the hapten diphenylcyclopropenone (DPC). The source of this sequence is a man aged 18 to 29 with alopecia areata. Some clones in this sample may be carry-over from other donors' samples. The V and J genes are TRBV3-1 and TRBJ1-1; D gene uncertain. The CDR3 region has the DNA TGTGCCAGCAGCCTCCCGTCAGGGAACACTGAAGCTTTCTTT. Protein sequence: CASSLPSGNTEAFF.